A selection of T cell receptor beta chains follows, all from one sample in a study of T cells in Graves' hyperthyroidism and ophthalmopathy. TCRdb analysed the multiplex PCR reads with MiXCR anew, one entry per CDR3 protein. Of about 840,000 distinct CDR3 sequences listed, more than 30% are singletons. The material sequenced was blood. The receptors originated from a man between 18 and 29 years old with Graves' hyperthyroidism. Both conserved end residues are part of each CDR3. Fields, in order: D gene, V gene, clone size, J gene, CDR3 DNA, CDR3 protein. A D gene is named only where the DNA matches it firmly. Some rows mark clone size as missing; the rest say once, few, many or name a class of expanded clone.

>NA|TRBV29-1|NA|TRBJ2-2
TGCAGCGTCCACGGACAGTCTACCGGGGAGCTGTTTTTT
CSVHGQSTGELFF
>NA|TRBV5-8|few|TRBJ1-5
TGTGCCAGCAGCTTGAACCCAGATCAGCCCCAGCATTTT
CASSLNPDQPQHF
>NA|TRBV7-2|NA|TRBJ2-7
TGTGCCAGCAGCCCTATGACCCTGGGAGGATTCTACGAGCAGTACTTC
CASSPMTLGGFYEQYF
>NA|TRBV9|many|TRBJ1-1
TGTGCCAGCAGCGCCGGGACTCGAGACACTGAAGCTTTCTTT
CASSAGTRDTEAFF
>TRBD1|TRBV11-2|NA|TRBJ1-5
TGTGCCAGCAGCAAACGGGACAGCGGTACCGCTCAGCCCCAGCATTTT
CASSKRDSGTAQPQHF
>NA|TRBV9|NA|TRBJ2-5
TGTGCCAGCAGCCGAGCGGGTGTTCGCGAGACCCAGTACTTC
CASSRAGVRETQYF
>TRBD2|TRBV19|NA|TRBJ2-5
TGTGCCAGTGCCCACGGCGGGGGGGCCCAAGAGACCCAGTACTTC
CASAHGGGAQETQYF
>NA|TRBV10-3|NA|TRBJ1-5
TGTGCCATCAGTGAGTCAGGAGCGGGAGCTGGCGAGACCCAGCATTTT
CAISESGAGAGETQHF
>NA|TRBV24-1|many|TRBJ2-2
TGTGCCACCGAAGGAGCTCGTGCCGGGGAGCTGTTTTTT
CATEGARAGELFF
>TRBD1|TRBV6-4|NA|TRBJ1-6
TGTGCCAGCAGTTCACTGATGACAGGGTTCGATTCACCCCTCCACTTT
CASSSLMTGFDSPLHF
>TRBD1|TRBV5-1|NA|TRBJ2-2
TGCGCCACCCGCGGGACAGGGGACGCCGGGGAGCTGTTTTTT
CATRGTGDAGELFF
>NA|TRBV27|few|TRBJ1-6
TGTGCCAGCGGATGGGGCTATAATTCACCCCTCCACTTT
CASGWGYNSPLHF
>TRBD1|TRBV20-1|NA|TRBJ1-2
TGCAGTGCTAGTCAAGTAGGGGGCAATGGCTACACCTTC
CSASQVGGNGYTF
>TRBD2|TRBV4-2|NA|TRBJ2-5
TGTGCCAGCAGCCAAGAGACAGTTTATAGCGGGGGACAAGAGACCCAGTACTTC
CASSQETVYSGGQETQYF
>NA|TRBV7-2|few|TRBJ2-1
TGTGCCAGCAGCTTAGAGACAGAGGAGCAGTTCTTC
CASSLETEEQFF
>TRBD2|TRBV6-1|NA|TRBJ2-3
TGTGCCATCTCTAGCGGTGCCACAGATACGCAGTATTTT
CAISSGATDTQYF
>NA|TRBV12-3/TRBV12-4|NA|TRBJ2-7
TGTGCCAGCAGTGGGACGCCGAGCTCCTACGAGCAGTACTTC
CASSGTPSSYEQYF
>NA|TRBV9|NA|TRBJ1-6
TGTGCCAGCAGCGTAGAGGCCAGTACAATCAGCTCCTATAATTCACCCCTCCACTTT
CASSVEASTISSYNSPLHF